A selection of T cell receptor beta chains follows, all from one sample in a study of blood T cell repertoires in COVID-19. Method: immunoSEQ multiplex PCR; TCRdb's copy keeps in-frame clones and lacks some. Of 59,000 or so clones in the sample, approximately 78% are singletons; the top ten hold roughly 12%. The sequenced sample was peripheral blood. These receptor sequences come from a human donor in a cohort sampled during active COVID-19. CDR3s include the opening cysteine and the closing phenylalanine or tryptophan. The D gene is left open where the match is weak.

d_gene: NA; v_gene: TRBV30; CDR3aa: CAWREYPTDKYNQPQHF
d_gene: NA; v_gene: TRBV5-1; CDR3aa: CASSLDSPHETQYF
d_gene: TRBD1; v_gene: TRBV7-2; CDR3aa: CASSPGTGNNQPQHF
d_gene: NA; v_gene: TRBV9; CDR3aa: CASSDMGPRGYTF
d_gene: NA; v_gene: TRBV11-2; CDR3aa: CASSTTMLAEQFF
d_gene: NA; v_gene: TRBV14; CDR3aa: CASSRIPRGIQYF
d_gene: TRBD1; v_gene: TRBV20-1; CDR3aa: CSAAGGHEAFF
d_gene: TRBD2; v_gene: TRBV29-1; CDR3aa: CSVDRLAGGNYNEQFF
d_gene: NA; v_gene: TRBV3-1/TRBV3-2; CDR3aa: CASSQDLANQPQHF
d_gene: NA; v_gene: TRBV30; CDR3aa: CAWSSQGRNNEQFF
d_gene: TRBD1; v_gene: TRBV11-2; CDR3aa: CASSWRGLGTEAFF
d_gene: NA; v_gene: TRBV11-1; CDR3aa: CASSARGRGTEAFF
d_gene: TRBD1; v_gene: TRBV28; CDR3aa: CASSLNPQGGNEQFF
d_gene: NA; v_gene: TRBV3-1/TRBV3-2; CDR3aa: CASRDRLNEKLFF
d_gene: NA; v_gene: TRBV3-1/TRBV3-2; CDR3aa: CASSRMLGGTEGNTIYF
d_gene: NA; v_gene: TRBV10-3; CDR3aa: CAISYEAYEQYF
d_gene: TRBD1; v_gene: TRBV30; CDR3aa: CAESRDSFSPLHF
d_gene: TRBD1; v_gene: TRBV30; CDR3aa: CAWSDTGDEQYF
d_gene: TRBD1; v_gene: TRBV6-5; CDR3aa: CAIQGAGGNTIYF
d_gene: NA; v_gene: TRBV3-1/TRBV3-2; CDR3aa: CASSHRGSNQPQHF
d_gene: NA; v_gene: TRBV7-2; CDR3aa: CASRPTGIGNQPQHF
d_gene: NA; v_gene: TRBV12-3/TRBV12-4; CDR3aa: CASSLSVAGELFF
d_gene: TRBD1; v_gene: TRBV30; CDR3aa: CAWSVGGTTNQPQHF
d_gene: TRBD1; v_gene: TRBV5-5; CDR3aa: CASSHVPGQANYGYTF
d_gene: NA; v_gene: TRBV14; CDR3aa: CASSDLGEVLTEAFF
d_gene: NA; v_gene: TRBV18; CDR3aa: CASGGRDNEQFF
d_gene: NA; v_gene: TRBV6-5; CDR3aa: CASTDTGHEQYF
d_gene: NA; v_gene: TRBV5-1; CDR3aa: CASSPGTQRATDTQYF
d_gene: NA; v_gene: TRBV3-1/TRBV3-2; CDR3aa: CASSQEWSSEQYF
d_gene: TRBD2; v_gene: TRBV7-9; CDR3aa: CASSFERGGPGELFF
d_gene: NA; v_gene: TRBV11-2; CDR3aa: CASSLAQGRGYTF
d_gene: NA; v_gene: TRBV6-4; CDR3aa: CASSDVGGQPQHF
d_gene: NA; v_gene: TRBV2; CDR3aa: CASRILQAAQNYGYTF
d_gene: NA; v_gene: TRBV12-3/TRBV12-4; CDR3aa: CASSSLYGYTF
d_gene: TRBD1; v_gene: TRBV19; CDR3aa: CASSRTGLQPQHF
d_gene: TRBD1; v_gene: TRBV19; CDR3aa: CASTKGQGGANSNQPQHF
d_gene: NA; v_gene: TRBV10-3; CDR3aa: CAVQQGPAGAEQYF
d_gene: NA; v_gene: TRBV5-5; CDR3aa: CASSSGHGGNQPQHF
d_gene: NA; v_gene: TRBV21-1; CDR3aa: CASSMHRGTGELFF
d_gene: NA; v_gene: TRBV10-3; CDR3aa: CAISEGVGRVHGYTF
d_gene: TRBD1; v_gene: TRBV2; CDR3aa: CASSSSGQGAGELFF
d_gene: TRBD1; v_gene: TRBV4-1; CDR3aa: CASSHNDRGWTGELFF
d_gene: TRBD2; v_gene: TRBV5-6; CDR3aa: CASSQLPFSGGETQYF
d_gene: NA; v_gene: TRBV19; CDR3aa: CASRGDNEQFF
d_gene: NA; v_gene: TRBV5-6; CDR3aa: CASSPPAGYGYTF
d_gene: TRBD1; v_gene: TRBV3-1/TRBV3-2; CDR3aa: CASIQGYGTQYF
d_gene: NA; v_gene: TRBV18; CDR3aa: CASSPPSRGQYF
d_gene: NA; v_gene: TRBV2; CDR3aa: CASSPDRSNQPQHF
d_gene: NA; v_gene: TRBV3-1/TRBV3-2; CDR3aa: CASSQERNTQYF
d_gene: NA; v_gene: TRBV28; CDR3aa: CASSSTGPGNQPQHF
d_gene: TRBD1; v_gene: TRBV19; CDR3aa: CASSIITGGNYGYTF
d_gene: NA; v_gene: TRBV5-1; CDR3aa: CASSPTGQYNSPLHF
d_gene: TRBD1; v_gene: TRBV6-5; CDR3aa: CASSYRGRGLGNTIYF
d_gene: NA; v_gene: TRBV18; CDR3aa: CASSQGLEDTQYF
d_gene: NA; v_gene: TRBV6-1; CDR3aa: CASSEGGGPYGYTF
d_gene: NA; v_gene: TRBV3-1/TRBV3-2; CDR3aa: CASSLRWGADQPQHF
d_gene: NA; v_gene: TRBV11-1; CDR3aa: CASTLSQDGEQFF